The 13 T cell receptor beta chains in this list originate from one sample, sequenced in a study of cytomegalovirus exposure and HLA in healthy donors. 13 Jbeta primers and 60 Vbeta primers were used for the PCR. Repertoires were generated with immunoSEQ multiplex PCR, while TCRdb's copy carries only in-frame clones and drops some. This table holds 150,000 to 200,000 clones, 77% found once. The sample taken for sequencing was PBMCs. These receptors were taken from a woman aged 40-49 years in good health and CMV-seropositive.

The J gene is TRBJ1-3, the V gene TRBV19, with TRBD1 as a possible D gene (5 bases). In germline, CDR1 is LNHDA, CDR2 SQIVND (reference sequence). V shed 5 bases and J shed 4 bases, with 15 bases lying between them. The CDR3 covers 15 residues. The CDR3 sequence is CASSPYQGLGNTIYF. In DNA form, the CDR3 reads TGTGCCAGTAGTCCGTACCAGGGATTAGGAAACACCATATATTTT.

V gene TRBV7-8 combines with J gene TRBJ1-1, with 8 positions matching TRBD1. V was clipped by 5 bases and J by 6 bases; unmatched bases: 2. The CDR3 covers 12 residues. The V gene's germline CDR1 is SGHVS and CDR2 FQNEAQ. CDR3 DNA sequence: TGTGCCAGCAGCCAGGACAGGGCTGAAGCTTTCTTT. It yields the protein CASSQDRAEAFF.

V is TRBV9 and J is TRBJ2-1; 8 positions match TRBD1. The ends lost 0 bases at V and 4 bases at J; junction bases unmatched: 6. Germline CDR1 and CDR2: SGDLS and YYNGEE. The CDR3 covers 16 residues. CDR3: CASSVGGTGVYNEQFF. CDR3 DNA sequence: TGTGCCAGCAGCGTAGGGGGGACAGGAGTATACAATGAGCAGTTCTTC.

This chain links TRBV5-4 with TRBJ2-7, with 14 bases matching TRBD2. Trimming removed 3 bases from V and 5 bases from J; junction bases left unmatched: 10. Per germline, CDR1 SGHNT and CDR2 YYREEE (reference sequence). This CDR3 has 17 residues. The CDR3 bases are TGTGCCAGCAGCTCACGACTAGCGGGAGGGCCTGTCGACGAGCAGTACTTC. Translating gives CASSSRLAGGPVDEQYF.

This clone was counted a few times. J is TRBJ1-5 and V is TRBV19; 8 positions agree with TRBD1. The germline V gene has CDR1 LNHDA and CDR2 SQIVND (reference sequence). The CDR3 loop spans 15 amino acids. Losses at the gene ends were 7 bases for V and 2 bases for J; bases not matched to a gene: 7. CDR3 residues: CASTITGGGNQPQHF. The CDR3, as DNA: TGTGCCAGTACTATCACAGGGGGTGGCAATCAGCCCCAGCATTTT. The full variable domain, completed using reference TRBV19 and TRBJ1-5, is DGGITQSPKYLFRKEGQNVTLSCEQNLNHDAMYWYRQDPGQGLRLIYYSQIVNDFQKGDIAEGYSVSREKKESFPLTVTSAQKNPTAFYLCASTITGGGNQPQHFGDGTRLSIL.

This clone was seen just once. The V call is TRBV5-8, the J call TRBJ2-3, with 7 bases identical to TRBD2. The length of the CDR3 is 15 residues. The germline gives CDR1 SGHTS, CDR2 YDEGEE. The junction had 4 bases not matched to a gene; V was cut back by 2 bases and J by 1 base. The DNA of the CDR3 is TGTGCCAGCAGCTTCGAACGGGGGGGCACAGATACGCAGTATTTT. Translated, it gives CASSFERGGTDTQYF. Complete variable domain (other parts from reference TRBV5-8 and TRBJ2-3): EAGVTQSPTHLIKTRGQQATLRCSPISGHTSVYWYQQALGLGLQFLLWYDEGEERNRGNFPPRFSGRQFPNYSSELNVNALELEDSALYLCASSFERGGTDTQYFGPGTRLTVL.

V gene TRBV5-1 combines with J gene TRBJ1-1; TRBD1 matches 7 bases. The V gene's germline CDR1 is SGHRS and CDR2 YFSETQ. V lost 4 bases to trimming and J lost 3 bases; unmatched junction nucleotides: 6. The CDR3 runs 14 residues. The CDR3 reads CASSVTGEDTEAFF. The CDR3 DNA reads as TGCGCCAGCAGCGTAACAGGGGAAGACACTGAAGCTTTCTTT.

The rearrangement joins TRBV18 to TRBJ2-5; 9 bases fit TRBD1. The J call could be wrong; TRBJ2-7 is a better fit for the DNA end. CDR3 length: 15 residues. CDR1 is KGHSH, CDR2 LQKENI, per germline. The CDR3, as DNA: TGTGCCAGCTCACCTGGGACAGGGTCCCCCTACGAGCAGTACTTC. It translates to CASSPGTGSPYEQYF.

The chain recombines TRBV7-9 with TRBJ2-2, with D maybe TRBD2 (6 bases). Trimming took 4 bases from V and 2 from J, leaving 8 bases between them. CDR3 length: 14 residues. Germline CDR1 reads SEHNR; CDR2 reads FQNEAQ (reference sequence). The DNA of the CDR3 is TGTGCCAGCAGCTCCGGGACTAACACCGGGGAGCTGTTTTTT. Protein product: CASSSGTNTGELFF.

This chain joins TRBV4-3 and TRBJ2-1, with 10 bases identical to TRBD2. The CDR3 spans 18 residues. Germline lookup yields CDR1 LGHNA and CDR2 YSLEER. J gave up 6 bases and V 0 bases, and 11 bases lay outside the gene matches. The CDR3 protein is CASSQDLGSGGPINEQFF. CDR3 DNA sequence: TGCGCCAGCAGCCAAGATCTCGGTAGCGGGGGGCCAATCAATGAGCAGTTCTTC.

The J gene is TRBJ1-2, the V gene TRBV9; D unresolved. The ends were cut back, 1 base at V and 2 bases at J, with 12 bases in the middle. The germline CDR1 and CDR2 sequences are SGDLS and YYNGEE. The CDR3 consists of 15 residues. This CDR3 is CASSVLSSLNYGYTF. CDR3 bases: TGTGCCAGCAGCGTATTAAGTAGCCTCAACTATGGCTACACCTTC.

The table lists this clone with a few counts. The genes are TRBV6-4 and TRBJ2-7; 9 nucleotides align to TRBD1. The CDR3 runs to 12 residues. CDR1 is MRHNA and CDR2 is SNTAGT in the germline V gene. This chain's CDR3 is CVRGQGWHEQYF. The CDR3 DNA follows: TGTGTCAGAGGACAGGGGTGGCACGAGCAGTACTTC.

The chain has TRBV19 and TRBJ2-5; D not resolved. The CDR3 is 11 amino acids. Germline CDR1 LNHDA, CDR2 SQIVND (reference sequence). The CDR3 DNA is TGTGCAGAGGCCCCGAGGGAGACCCAGTACTTC. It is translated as CAEAPRETQYF.